This entry lists 20 T cell receptor beta chains sequenced from one sample in a study of blood T cell repertoires in COVID-19. This table comes from immunoSEQ multiplex PCR, and its TCRdb copy is limited to in-frame clones, with some not included. The table has 260,000 or so clones, roughly 85% seen once. Input material: PBMCs or T cells enriched from blood (not recorded which). The source of these receptors is a woman aged 40 to 50 who had been exposed to COVID-19.

The chain has TRBV19 and TRBJ1-1, with 11 bases lining up with TRBD1. Germline V gives CDR1 LNHDA, CDR2 SQIVND (reference sequence). Losses at the gene ends were 5 bases for V and 8 bases for J; bases not matched to a gene: 4. The CDR3 loop spans 13 amino acids. This CDR3 is CASSPRTGGEAFF. In DNA form, the CDR3 reads TGTGCCAGTAGTCCCCGGACAGGGGGCGAAGCTTTCTTT.

CDR3 residues: CASSPRTGETEAFF. The CDR3 DNA reads TGTGCCAGCAGCCCCAGGACAGGGGAAACTGAAGCTTTCTTT. The chain employs TRBV7-9 and TRBJ1-1; TRBD1 aligns across 9 bases. This CDR3 contains 14 residues. Losses at the gene ends were 5 bases for V and 5 bases for J; bases not matched to a gene: 6. Germline V gene sequence: CDR1 SEHNR, CDR2 FQNEAQ (reference sequence). Combining the CDR3 with reference TRBV7-9 and TRBJ1-1 gives the whole variable domain DTGVSQNPRHKITKRGQNVTFRCDPISEHNRLYWYRQTLGQGPEFLTYFQNEAQLEKSRLLSDRFSAERPKGSFSTLEIQRTEQGDSAMYLCASSPRTGETEAFFGQGTRLTVV.

This sequence joins TRBV9 and TRBJ1-4; D might be TRBD1 (6 bases). Germline V gives CDR1 SGDLS, CDR2 YYNGEE. This CDR3 has 14 amino acids. Trimming removed 3 bases from V and 7 bases from J, with 13 bases in between. CDR3 coding DNA: TGTGCCAGCAGCGAAGGGGGGGCTAGTGAAAAACTGTTTTTT. This sequence encodes CASSEGGASEKLFF.

This chain connects TRBV20-1 to TRBJ2-7; D is possibly TRBD1 (6 bases). CDR3 size: 13 residues. The germline V gene encodes CDR1 DFQATT and CDR2 SNEGSKA (reference sequence). Between the trimmed V and J ends, which lost 3 bases and 5 bases, there was a span of 14 bases. The CDR3 coding sequence is TGCAGTGCTAGTGAAGTGGGGGCCCACGAGCAGTACTTC. Residues: CSASEVGAHEQYF.

This clone was recorded a few times. V gene TRBV4-2 combines with J gene TRBJ2-7; 10 positions agree with TRBD2. Germline lookup yields CDR1 LGHNA and CDR2 YNFKEQ. CDR3 length: 16 amino acids. Trimming removed 0 bases from V and 2 bases from J; junction bases left unmatched: 4. The CDR3 sequence: CASSQDPSGGPYEQYF. CDR3 nucleotide sequence: TGTGCCAGCAGCCAAGACCCTAGCGGGGGTCCCTACGAGCAGTACTTC.

This chain uses TRBV7-9 with TRBJ2-1, with unresolved D. CDR1 is SEHNR, CDR2 FQNEAQ, per germline (reference sequence). The CDR3 is 15 residues long. Trimming shortened V by 2 bases and J by 5 bases, and 13 bases separated the two germline ends. CDR3 DNA sequence: TGTGCCAGCAGCTTACCGGCGGTTATTAACAATGAGCAGTTCTTC. As protein: CASSLPAVINNEQFF.

The gene calls are TRBV13 and TRBJ2-4; D is possibly TRBD2 (6 bases). The CDR3 extends over 14 amino acids. Germline loops: CDR1 PRHDT, CDR2 FYEKMQ (reference sequence). Trimming stripped 5 bases from V and 9 bases from J, with 17 bases between. This CDR3 is CASSPSTSWSIQYF. The CDR3 DNA reads TGTGCCAGCAGCCCCTCGACTAGTTGGAGCATTCAGTACTTC.

This sequence joins TRBV7-9 and TRBJ2-1, with no clear D. Trimming took 5 bases from V and 7 from J, leaving 3 bases between them. Looked up from germline, CDR1 is SEHNR and CDR2 is FQNEAQ (reference sequence). This CDR3 is built from 10 residues. This chain's CDR3 is CASSENEQFF. The DNA for the CDR3 is TGTGCCAGCAGCGAGAATGAGCAGTTCTTC.

The V call is TRBV5-1, the J call TRBJ2-6; D not resolved. Trimming pared 4 bases from V and 0 bases from J, leaving 5 bases between. CDR1 is SGHRS, CDR2 YFSETQ, per germline. This CDR3 region has 14 residues. The chain's CDR3 is CASSPDSGANVLTF. The CDR3, as DNA: TGCGCCAGCAGCCCAGACTCTGGGGCCAACGTCCTGACTTTC.

This clone has just one count. The chain joins TRBV7-9 to TRBJ1-5; D uncertain. The CDR3 is made up of 15 amino acids. The germline V and J ends were trimmed by 5 bases and 2 bases, with 13 bases remaining between them. Germline V CDR1 and CDR2: SEHNR, FQNEAQ (reference sequence). The CDR3 spells CASSGGTMGNQPQHF. The CDR3 DNA is TGTGCCAGCAGCGGAGGAACGATGGGCAATCAGCCCCAGCATTTT.

The chain links TRBV5-5 to TRBJ1-5; possible D gene TRBD1, 5 bases. Germline V gene lookup returns CDR1 SGHKS and CDR2 YYEKEE (reference sequence). V was pared by 4 bases and J by 7 bases, with 24 bases between. The CDR3 has 17 amino acids. The CDR3: CASSLVGEGGDKQPQHF. Here the CDR3 DNA reads TGTGCCAGCAGCCTGGTTGGGGAGGGAGGGGATAAACAGCCCCAGCATTTT.

The chain recombines TRBV7-3 with TRBJ2-1; 9 bases line up with TRBD2. The germline V gene encodes CDR1 SGHTA and CDR2 FQGTGA. The V gene end was trimmed by 2 bases and the J gene end by 4 bases; junction bases not matched to a gene: 3. This CDR3 is 15 amino acids long. CDR3 sequence: CASSLAGGQYNEQFF. The DNA of the CDR3 is TGTGCCAGCAGCTTAGCGGGGGGGCAATACAATGAGCAGTTCTTC.

The V gene is TRBV20-1, the J gene TRBJ2-2; D might be TRBD1 (5 bases). Germline lookup yields CDR1 DFQATT and CDR2 SNEGSKA (reference sequence). CDR3 length: 11 amino acids. The V end lost 5 bases, the J end lost 9 bases, and 10 bases lay between the germline ends. The CDR3 spells CSASQGRELFF. The CDR3 bases are TGCAGTGCTTCTCAGGGCAGGGAGCTGTTTTTT.

This rearrangement joins TRBV6-6 to TRBJ1-2; the D gene is possibly TRBD1 (5 bases). CDR1 and CDR2 (germline): MNHNY, SVGAGI (reference sequence). V was trimmed by 5 bases and J by 4 bases, leaving 14 bases between them. This CDR3 region has 14 residues. The CDR3 DNA sequence: TGTGCCAGCAGTCGATCTTCAGGGATCTATGGCTACACCTTC. This codes for CASSRSSGIYGYTF.

This clone occurred once. This rearrangement joins TRBV5-4 to TRBJ1-1; 10 bases align to TRBD1. Germline V CDR1 and CDR2: SGHNT, YYREEE (reference sequence). The CDR3 covers 17 residues. V was pared by 6 bases and J by 5 bases, with 16 bases of the junction left unmatched. The CDR3 protein is CASKRQGAHTQGTEAFF. CDR3 in DNA: TGTGCCAGCAAGAGACAGGGGGCGCATACCCAGGGGACTGAAGCTTTCTTT.

The chain employs TRBV4-3 and TRBJ2-1; TRBD1 aligns across 9 bases. Germline CDR1 and CDR2: LGHNA and YSLEER. This CDR3 region has 15 residues. The V segment lost 4 bases and the J segment 5 bases; nucleotides outside the gene matches: 6. The chain's CDR3 is CASSPRQGDNNEQFF. The CDR3 DNA sequence: TGCGCCAGCAGCCCGCGACAGGGGGACAACAATGAGCAGTTCTTC.

The genes are TRBV12-3 or TRBV12-4 and TRBJ2-3; D may be TRBD2 (6 bases). This CDR3 region has 13 residues. V was clipped by 4 bases and J by 3 bases, with 8 bases between them. The chain's CDR3 is CASSWAGTDTQYF. CDR3 sequence (DNA): TGTGCCAGCAGTTGGGCGGGGACAGATACGCAGTATTTT.

At least ten counts were recorded for this clone. The gene calls are TRBV7-2 and TRBJ1-1; 12 bases fit TRBD1. Germline-derived CDR1 and CDR2 are SGHTA and FQGNSA. The V gene end was trimmed by 3 bases and the J gene end by 5 bases; junction bases not matched to a gene: 16. CDR3 size: 19 residues. Here the CDR3 reads CASSLRVRGTGGAGTEAFF. CDR3 bases: TGTGCCAGCAGCTTGAGAGTCCGAGGGACAGGGGGCGCAGGTACTGAAGCTTTCTTT.

The chain carries TRBV21-1 and TRBJ1-4; the table's TRBD1 call for D was not verified on the DNA. TRBV21-1 is classified as a pseudogene. There are 16 residues in the CDR3. The CDR3 sequence is CASSKGYPGQPEKLFF. The CDR3 DNA reads TGTGCCAGCAGCAAAGGCTATCCAGGGCAGCCAGAAAAACTGTTTTTT.

This clone was counted many times. This chain joins TRBV3-1 (or the pseudogene TRBV3-2) and TRBJ1-6; the D is unclear. V was shortened by 1 base and J by 10 bases, with 11 bases between the two germline ends. This CDR3 spans 14 amino acids. The germline gives CDR1 LGHDT, CDR2 YNNKEL (reference sequence). The CDR3 sequence: CASSQVAGRSPLHF. DNA of the CDR3: TGTGCCAGCAGCCAAGTTGCCGGTAGATCACCCCTCCACTTT.